A single sample is the source of the 5 T cell receptor beta chains below, sequenced in a study of blood T cell repertoires in COVID-19. Profiled with immunoSEQ multiplex PCR; TCRdb holds only in-frame clones, not every one. The repertoire holds 280,000 or so clones, with approximately 89% as singletons. Sequencing input: peripheral blood. The receptors were gathered from a woman aged 60-75 years with acute or convalescent COVID-19.

This chain joins TRBV18 and TRBJ1-5; tentatively, D is TRBD1 (5 bases). Germline lookup yields CDR1 KGHSH and CDR2 LQKENI. The germline V and J ends were trimmed by 2 bases and 2 bases, with 13 bases remaining between them. The CDR3 runs to 16 residues. The CDR3 sequence is CASSPSAQGGNQPQHF. The CDR3 coding sequence is TGTGCCAGCTCACCATCGGCTCAGGGTGGCAATCAGCCCCAGCATTTT.

This rearrangement joins TRBV7-3 to TRBJ2-5, with TRBD2 as a possible D gene (6 bases). Germline CDR1 SGHTA, CDR2 FQGTGA. There are 15 residues in the CDR3. Trimming shortened V by 3 bases and J by 5 bases, and 16 bases separated the two germline ends. The chain's CDR3 is CASSLSPGARETQYF. The DNA of the CDR3 is TGTGCCAGCAGCTTGAGTCCGGGAGCGCGGGAGACCCAGTACTTC.

The CDR3 loop is CASSLRWDYTWGNYGYTF. In nucleotides, the CDR3 is TGTGCCAGCAGTTTGAGGTGGGACTACACTTGGGGGAACTATGGCTACACCTTC. The rearrangement links TRBV28 to TRBJ1-2; D may be TRBD1 (5 bases). Germline-derived CDR1 and CDR2 are MDHEN and SYDVKM. V lost 3 bases and J 2 bases, leaving 22 bases between the germline ends. CDR3 length equals 18 residues.

The CDR3 DNA sequence: TGTGCCAGCAGCCAACCCGACAGGTCCGGGGAGCTGTTTTTT. Translation gives CASSQPDRSGELFF. The chain is built from TRBV4-2 and TRBJ2-2, with D possibly TRBD1 on 6 matching bases. The CDR3 is made up of 14 amino acids. CDR1 and CDR2 from the germline V gene are LGHNA and YNFKEQ. V was clipped by 2 bases and J by 6 bases, with 10 bases between them.

This chain joins TRBV18 and TRBJ1-5; D is perhaps TRBD1 (5 bases). This CDR3 is built from 16 residues. Germline CDR1 reads KGHSH; CDR2 reads LQKENI. Trimming removed 1 base at V and 0 bases at J, with 10 bases between. In DNA, the CDR3 is TGTGCCAGCTCACCACTTGACAGTCATAGCAATCAGCCCCAGCATTTT. Translated, it gives CASSPLDSHSNQPQHF.